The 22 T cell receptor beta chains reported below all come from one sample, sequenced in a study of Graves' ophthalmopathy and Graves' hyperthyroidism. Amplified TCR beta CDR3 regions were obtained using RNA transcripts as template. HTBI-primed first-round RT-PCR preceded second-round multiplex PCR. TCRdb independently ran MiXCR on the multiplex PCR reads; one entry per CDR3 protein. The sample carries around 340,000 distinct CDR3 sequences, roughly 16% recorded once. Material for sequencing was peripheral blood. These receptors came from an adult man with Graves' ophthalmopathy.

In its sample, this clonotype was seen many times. As DNA, the CDR3 is TGTGCCAGCAGTCCCTTCGGTGCCCACGAGCAGTACTTC. It encodes CASSPFGAHEQYF. This sequence joins TRBV12-3 or TRBV12-4 and TRBJ2-7; D gene uncertain. Trimming took 5 bases from V and 5 from J, leaving 13 bases between them. This CDR3 is built from 13 residues.

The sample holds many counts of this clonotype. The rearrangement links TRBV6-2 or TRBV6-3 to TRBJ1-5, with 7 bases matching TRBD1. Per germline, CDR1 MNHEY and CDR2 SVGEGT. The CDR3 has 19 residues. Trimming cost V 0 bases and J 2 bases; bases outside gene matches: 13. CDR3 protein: CASSYSNRDSHNRNQPQHF. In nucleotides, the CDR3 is TGTGCCAGCAGTTACTCAAACCGGGACAGCCATAATCGCAATCAGCCCCAGCATTTT.

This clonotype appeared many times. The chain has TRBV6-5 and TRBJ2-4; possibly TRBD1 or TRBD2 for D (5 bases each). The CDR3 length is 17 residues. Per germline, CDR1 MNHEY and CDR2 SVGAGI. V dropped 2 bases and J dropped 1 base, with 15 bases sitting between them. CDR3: CASSYAAGTVAKNIQYF. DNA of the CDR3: TGTGCCAGCAGTTACGCCGCAGGGACGGTCGCCAAAAACATTCAGTACTTC.

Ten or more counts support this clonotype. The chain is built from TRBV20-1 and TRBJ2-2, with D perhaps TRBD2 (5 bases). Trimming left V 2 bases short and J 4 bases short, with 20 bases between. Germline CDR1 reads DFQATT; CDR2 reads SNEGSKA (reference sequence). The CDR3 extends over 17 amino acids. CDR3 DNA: TGCAGTGCTAGAATCCCTGAAGGGAGCCGGTTCACCGGGGAGCTGTTTTTT. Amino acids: CSARIPEGSRFTGELFF.

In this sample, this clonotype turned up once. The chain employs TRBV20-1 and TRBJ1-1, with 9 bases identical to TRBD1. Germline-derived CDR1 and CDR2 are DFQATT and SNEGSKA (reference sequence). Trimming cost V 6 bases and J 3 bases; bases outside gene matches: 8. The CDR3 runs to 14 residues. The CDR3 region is CSAERTGAYTEAFF. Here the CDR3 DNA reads TGCAGTGCAGAACGGACAGGGGCGTACACTGAAGCTTTCTTT.

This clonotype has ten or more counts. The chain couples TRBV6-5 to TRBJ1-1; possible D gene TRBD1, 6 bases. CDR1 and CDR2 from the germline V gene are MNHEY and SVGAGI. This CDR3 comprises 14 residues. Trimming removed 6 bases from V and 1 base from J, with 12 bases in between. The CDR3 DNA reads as TGTGCCAGCAGGGCGACAGGACCGAACACTGAAGCTTTCTTT. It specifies CASRATGPNTEAFF.

The chain's CDR3 is CASSQTDRVENQPQHF. In DNA, the CDR3 is TGCGCCAGCAGCCAAACCGACAGGGTGGAAAATCAGCCCCAGCATTTT. The chain uses TRBV4-3 and TRBJ1-5; 7 bases are a match to TRBD1. This CDR3 comprises 16 residues. CDR1 is LGHNA and CDR2 is YSLEER in the germline V gene. V gave up 2 bases and J gave up 4 bases; unmatched junction bases: 8.

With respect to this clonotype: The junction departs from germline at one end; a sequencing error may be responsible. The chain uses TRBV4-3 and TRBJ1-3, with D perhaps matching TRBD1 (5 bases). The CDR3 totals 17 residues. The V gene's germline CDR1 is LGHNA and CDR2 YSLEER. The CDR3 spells CASNQDPGPRRGNTIYF. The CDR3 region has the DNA TGCGCCAGCAACCAAGACCCGGGACCCCGAAGAGGAAACACCATATATTTT.

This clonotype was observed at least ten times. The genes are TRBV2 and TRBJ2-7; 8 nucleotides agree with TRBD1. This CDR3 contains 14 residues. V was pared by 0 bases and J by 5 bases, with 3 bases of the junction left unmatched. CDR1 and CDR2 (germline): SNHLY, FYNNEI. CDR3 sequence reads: CASSEARQGNEQYF. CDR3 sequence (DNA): TGTGCCAGCAGTGAAGCCCGACAGGGGAACGAGCAGTACTTC.

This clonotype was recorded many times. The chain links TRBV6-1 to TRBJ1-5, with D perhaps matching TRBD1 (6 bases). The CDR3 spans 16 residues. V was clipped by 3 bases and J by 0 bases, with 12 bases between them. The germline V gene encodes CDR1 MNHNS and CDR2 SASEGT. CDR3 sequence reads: CASSDRQGPSNQPQHF. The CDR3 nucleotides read TGTGCCAGCAGTGACCGCCAGGGGCCTAGCAATCAGCCCCAGCATTTT.

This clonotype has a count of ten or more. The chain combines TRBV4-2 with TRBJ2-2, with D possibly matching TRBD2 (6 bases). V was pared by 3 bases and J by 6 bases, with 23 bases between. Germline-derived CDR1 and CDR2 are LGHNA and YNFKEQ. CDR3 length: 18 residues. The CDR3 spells CASSHPSGQAGMAGELFF. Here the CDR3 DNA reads TGTGCCAGCAGCCACCCCTCGGGGCAGGCGGGGATGGCCGGGGAGCTGTTTTTT.

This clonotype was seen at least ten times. The CDR3 bases are TGTGCCAGCAGCGCGCTGGGAAACAGGATCTATAATTCACCCCTCCACTTT. Translation: CASSALGNRIYNSPLHF. The genes are TRBV27 and TRBJ1-6; D might be TRBD1 (5 bases). Trimming stripped 6 bases from V and 3 bases from J, with 18 bases between. Germline lookup yields CDR1 MNHEY and CDR2 SMNVEV (reference sequence). The CDR3 is made up of 17 amino acids.

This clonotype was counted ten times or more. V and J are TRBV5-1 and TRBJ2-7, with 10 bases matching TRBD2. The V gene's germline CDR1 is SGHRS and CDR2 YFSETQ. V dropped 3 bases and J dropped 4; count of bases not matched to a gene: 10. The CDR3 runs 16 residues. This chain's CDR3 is CASSSGGLAGVYEQYF. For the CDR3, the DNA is TGCGCCAGCAGCTCGGGTGGCCTAGCGGGAGTTTACGAGCAGTACTTC.

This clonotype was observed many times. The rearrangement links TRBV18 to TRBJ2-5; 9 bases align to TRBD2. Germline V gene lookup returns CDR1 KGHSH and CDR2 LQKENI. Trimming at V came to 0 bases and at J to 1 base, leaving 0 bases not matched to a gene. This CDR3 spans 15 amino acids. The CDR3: CASSPPAGGQETQYF. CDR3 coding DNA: TGTGCCAGCTCACCACCAGCGGGGGGCCAAGAGACCCAGTACTTC.

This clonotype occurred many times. The CDR3 is CASSLGLGPNSPLHF. The CDR3 bases are TGTGCCAGCAGCTTAGGGCTCGGACCAAATTCACCCCTCCACTTT. This chain joins TRBV11-2 and TRBJ1-6; D gene ambiguous. Germline V lookup: CDR1 SGHAT, CDR2 FQNNGV. CDR3 length equals 15 residues. V gave up 1 base and J gave up 7 bases, with 11 bases separating them.

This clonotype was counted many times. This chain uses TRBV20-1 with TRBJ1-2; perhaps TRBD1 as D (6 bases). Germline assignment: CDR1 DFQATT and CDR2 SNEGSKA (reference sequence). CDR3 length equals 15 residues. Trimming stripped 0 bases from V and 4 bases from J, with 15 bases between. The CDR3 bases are TGCAGTGCTAGAGATCAATCAGGGGAAGGCTATGGCTACACCTTC. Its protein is CSARDQSGEGYGYTF.

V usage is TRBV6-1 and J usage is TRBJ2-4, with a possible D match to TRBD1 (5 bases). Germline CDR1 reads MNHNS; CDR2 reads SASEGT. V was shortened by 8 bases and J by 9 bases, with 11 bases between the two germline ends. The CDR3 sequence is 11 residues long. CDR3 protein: CASSQGGIQYF. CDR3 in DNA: TGTGCCAGCTCCCAGGGTGGCATTCAGTACTTC.

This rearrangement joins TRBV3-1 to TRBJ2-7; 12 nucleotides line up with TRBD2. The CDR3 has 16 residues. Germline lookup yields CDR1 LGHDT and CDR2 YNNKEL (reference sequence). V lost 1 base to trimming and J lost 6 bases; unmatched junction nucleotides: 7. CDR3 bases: TGTGCCAGCAGCCAAGCTGGGACTAGCGGGTCGGGCGAGCAGTACTTC. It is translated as CASSQAGTSGSGEQYF.

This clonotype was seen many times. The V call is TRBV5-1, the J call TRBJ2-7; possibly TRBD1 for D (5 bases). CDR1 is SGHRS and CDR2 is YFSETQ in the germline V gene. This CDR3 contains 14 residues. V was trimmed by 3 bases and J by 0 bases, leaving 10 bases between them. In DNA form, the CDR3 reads TGCGCCAGCAGCTCCAGGGTGGGCTCCTACGAGCAGTACTTC. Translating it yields CASSSRVGSYEQYF. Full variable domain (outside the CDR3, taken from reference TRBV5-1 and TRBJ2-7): KAGVTQTPRYLIKTRGQQVTLSCSPISGHRSVSWYQQTPGQGLQFLFEYFSETQRNKGNFPGRFSGRQFSNSRSEMNVSTLELGDSALYLCASSSRVGSYEQYFGPGTRLTVT.

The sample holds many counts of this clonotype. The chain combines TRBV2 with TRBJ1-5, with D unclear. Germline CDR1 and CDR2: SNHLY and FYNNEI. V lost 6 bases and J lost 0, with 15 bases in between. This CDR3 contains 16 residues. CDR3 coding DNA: TGTGCCAGCAGGCCGTTGGAGAACGATAGCAATCAGCCCCAGCATTTT. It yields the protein CASRPLENDSNQPQHF.

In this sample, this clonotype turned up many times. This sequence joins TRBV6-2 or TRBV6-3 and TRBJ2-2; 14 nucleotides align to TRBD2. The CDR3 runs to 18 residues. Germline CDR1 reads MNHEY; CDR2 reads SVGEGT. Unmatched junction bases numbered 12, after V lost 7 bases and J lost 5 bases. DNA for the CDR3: TGTGCCAGCATCCCCGGGACTAGCGGGGGCCTGCGTACCGGGGAGCTGTTTTTT. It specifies CASIPGTSGGLRTGELFF.

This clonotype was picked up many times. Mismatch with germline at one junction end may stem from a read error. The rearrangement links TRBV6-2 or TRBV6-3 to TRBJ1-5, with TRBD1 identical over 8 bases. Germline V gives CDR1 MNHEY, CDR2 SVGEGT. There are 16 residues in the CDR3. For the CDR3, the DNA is TGTGCCAGCAGTTACGAGACAGGGGTTAGCAGTCAGCCCCAGCATTTT. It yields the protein CASSYETGVSSQPQHF.